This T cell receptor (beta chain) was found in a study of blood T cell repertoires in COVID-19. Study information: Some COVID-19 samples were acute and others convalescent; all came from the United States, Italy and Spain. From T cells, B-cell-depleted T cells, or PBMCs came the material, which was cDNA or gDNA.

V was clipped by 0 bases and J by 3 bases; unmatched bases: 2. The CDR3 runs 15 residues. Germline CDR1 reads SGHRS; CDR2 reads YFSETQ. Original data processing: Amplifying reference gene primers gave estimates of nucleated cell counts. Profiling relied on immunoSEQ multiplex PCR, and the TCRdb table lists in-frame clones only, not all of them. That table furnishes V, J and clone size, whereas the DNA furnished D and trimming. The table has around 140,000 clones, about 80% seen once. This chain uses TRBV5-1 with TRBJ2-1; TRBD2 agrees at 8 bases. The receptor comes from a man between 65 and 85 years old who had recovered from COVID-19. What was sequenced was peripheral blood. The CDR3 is CASSLVAGGYNEQFF. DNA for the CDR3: TGCGCCAGCAGCTTGGTTGCGGGAGGCTACAATGAGCAGTTCTTC.